This T cell receptor beta chain was sequenced for a study of T cell responses to AZD1222 COVID-19 vaccine. Some clones are missing from TCRdb's copy, which holds only in-frame ones; the method was immunoSEQ multiplex PCR. In the table there are about 140,000 clones, 88% of which are singletons. Germline CDR1 SGHNT, CDR2 YYREEE (reference sequence). This CDR3 has 14 residues. The V gene lost 2 bases and the J gene lost 6 bases, with 14 bases spanning the gap. This specimen consisted of peripheral blood, obtained 28 days after the second AZD1222 dose. The J gene is TRBJ1-2, the V gene TRBV5-4; D perhaps matches TRBD1 (5 bases). The sequence was collected from an adult who received the AZD1222 COVID-19 vaccine. The CDR3 coding sequence is TGTGCCAGCAGCTTCCCGGGGACGGGGGATGGCTACACCTTC. Amino acids: CASSFPGTGDGYTF.